This TCR beta chain was obtained from a study of blood T cells in healthy people across ages. Study-wide results and caveats: Long-lived donors carried more naive CD4+ cells and greater diversity than aged donors.

Then a second PCR, running roughly 6 to 12 cycles, was carried out with a sample-barcoded 5' primer and a J-beta primer mix. Any given sample supplied a minimum of 2.5 million CDR3-containing paired-end reads. TCRdb analysed the 5' RACE reads with MiXCR anew, one entry per CDR3 protein. Among 1.5 million to 2 million distinct CDR3 sequences, 30% to 40% were seen once, and the ten largest hold 20% to 25%. Trimming cost V 0 bases and J 2 bases, with 11 bases left between them. Germline V gene lookup returns CDR1 DFQATT and CDR2 SNEGSKA (reference sequence). The CDR3 is 14 amino acids. This clonotype appeared a few times. The antigen is undetermined.

This chain joins TRBV20-1 and TRBJ2-7; D uncertain. The sample was blood. This TCR was sampled from a human donor in good health. The CDR3 here is CSARDHRNPYEQYF. CDR3 nucleotide sequence: TGCAGTGCTAGAGATCATAGAAACCCCTACGAGCAGTACTTC.